This TCR beta chain came from a study of blood T cell repertoires in COVID-19. Clones were sequenced by immunoSEQ multiplex PCR, and TCRdb holds only the in-frame ones, with some missing. The sample records 99,000 or so clones, roughly 79% being singletons. The CDR3 spans 16 residues. Germline-derived CDR1 and CDR2 are SGHTS and YDEGEE. Trimming cost V 2 bases and J 5 bases; bases outside gene matches: 6. Ten or more counts support this clone. The chain employs TRBV5-8 and TRBJ1-6, with 8 bases that match TRBD1. This receptor was obtained from a man aged 80 or over with acute or convalescent COVID-19. Sequencing used peripheral blood. The CDR3 DNA reads TGTGCCAGCAGCTTACGGACAGGGAGCAATAATTCACCCCTCCACTTT. This translates into CASSLRTGSNNSPLHF. Supplemented by reference TRBV5-8 and TRBJ1-6, the full variable domain reads EAGVTQSPTHLIKTRGQQATLRCSPISGHTSVYWYQQALGLGLQFLLWYDEGEERNRGNFPPRFSGRQFPNYSSELNVNALELEDSALYLCASSLRTGSNNSPLHFGNGTRLTVT.